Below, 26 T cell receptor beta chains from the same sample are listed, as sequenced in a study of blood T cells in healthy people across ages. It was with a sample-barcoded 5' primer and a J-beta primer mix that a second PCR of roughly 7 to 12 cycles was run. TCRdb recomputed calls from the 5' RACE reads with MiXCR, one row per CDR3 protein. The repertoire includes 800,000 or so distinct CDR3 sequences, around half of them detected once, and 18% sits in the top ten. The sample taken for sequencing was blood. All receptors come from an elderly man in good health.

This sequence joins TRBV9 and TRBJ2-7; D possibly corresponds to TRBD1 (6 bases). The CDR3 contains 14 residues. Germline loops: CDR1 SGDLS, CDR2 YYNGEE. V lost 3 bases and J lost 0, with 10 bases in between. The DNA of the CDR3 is TGTGCCAGCAGCGCAGGACAGACCTCCTACGAGCAGTACTTC. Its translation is CASSAGQTSYEQYF.

This CDR3 is CASSPDRDIYNEQFF. For the CDR3, the DNA is TGTGCCAGCAGTCCCGACAGGGACATCTACAATGAGCAGTTCTTC. The genes are TRBV6-2 or TRBV6-3 and TRBJ2-1; TRBD1 matches 7 bases. CDR3 length equals 15 residues. Trimming at V came to 5 bases and at J to 3 bases, leaving 7 bases not matched to a gene. Per the germline V gene, CDR1 is MNHEY and CDR2 is SVGEGT.

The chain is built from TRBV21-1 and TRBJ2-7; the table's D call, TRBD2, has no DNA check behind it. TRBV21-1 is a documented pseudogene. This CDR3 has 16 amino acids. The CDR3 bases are TGTGCCAGCAGCCTCCAAGGACGAGCGAACTCCTACGAGCAGTACTTC. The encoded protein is CASSLQGRANSYEQYF.

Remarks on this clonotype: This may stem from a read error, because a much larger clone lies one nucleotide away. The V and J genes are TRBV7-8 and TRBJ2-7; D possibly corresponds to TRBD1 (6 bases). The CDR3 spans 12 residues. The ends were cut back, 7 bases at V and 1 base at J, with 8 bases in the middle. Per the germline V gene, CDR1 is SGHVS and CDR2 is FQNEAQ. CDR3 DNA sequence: TGTGCCAGCATCACAGGGTCCTACGAGCAGTACTTC. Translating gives CASITGSYEQYF.

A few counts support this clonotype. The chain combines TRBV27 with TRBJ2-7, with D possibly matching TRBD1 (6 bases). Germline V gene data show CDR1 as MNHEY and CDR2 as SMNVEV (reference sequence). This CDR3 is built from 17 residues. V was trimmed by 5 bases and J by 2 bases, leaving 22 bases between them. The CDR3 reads CASSPDRSGVGAYEQYF. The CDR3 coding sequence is TGTGCCAGCAGTCCTGACAGGAGTGGCGTGGGGGCCTACGAGCAGTACTTC.

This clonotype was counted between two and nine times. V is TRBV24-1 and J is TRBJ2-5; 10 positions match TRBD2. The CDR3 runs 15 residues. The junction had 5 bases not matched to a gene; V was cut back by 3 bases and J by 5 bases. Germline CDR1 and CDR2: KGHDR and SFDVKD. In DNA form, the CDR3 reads TGTGCCACCAGTGATCCTCTAGCGGGAGTGGAGACCCAGTACTTC. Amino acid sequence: CATSDPLAGVETQYF.

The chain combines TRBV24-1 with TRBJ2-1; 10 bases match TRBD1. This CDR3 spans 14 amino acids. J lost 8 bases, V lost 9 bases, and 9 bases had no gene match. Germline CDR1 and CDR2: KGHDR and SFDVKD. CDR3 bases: TGTGCCACCCGCGGACAGGGGGAAGGTCATGAGCAGTTCTTC. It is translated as CATRGQGEGHEQFF.

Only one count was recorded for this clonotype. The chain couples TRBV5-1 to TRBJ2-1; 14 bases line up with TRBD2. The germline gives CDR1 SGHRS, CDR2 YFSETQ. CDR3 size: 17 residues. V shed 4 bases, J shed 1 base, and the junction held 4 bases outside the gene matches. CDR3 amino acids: CASSPTSGGASYNEQFF. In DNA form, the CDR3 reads TGCGCCAGCAGCCCGACTAGCGGGGGGGCTTCCTACAATGAGCAGTTCTTC.

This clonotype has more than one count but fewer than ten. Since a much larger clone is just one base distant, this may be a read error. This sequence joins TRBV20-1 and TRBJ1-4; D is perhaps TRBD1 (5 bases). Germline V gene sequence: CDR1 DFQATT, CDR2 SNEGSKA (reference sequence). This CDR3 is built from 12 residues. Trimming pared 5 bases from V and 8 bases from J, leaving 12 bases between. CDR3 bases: TGCAGTGCTCGGGACCCCGGGGAAAAACTGTTTTTT. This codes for CSARDPGEKLFF.

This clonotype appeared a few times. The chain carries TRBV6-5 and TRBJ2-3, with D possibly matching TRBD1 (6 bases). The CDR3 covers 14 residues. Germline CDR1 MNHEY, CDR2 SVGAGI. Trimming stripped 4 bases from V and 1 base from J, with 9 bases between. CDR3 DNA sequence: TGTGCCAGCAGTTGGACAGAGGGCACAGATACGCAGTATTTT. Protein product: CASSWTEGTDTQYF.

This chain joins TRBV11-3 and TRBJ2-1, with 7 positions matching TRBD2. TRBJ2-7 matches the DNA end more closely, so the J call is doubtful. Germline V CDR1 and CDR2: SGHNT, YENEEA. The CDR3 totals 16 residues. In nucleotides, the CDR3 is TGTGCCAGCAGCTTAGAGAGCGGGGTAACCTACAATGAGCAGTACTTC. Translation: CASSLESGVTYNEQYF.

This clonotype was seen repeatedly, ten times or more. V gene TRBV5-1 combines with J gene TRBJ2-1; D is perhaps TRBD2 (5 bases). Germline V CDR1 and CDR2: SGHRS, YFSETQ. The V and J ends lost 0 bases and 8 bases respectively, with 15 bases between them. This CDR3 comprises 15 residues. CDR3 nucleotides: TGCGCCAGCAGCTTGGGGCCGACGGGATCCGATGAGCAGTTCTTC. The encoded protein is CASSLGPTGSDEQFF.

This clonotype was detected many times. CDR3 DNA sequence: TGTGCCAGCAGCCCCCCGACAGGAATCCAAGAGACCCAGTACTTC. Protein product: CASSPPTGIQETQYF. The chain joins TRBV7-2 to TRBJ2-5; a weak D match, TRBD1 (6 bases). Germline values: CDR1 SGHTA, CDR2 FQGNSA. The CDR3 runs 15 residues. V lost 5 bases and J lost 1, with 14 bases in between.

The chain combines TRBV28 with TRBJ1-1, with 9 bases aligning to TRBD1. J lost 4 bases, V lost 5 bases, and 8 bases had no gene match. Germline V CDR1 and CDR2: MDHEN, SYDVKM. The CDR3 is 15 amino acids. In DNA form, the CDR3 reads TGTGCCAGCAGTCACCGGACAGGGGCGGGCACTGAAGCTTTCTTT. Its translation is CASSHRTGAGTEAFF. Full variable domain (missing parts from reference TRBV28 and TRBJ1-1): DVKVTQSSRYLVKRTGEKVFLECVQDMDHENMFWYRQDPGLGLRLIYFSYDVKMKEKGDIPEGYSVSREKKERFSLILESASTNQTSMYLCASSHRTGAGTEAFFGQGTRLTVV.

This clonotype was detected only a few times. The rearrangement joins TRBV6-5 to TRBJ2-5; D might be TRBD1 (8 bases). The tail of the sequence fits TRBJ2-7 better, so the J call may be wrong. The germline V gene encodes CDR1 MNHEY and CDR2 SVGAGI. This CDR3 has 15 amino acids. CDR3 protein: CASSYSGQGGSEQYF. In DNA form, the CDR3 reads TGTGCCAGCAGTTACTCCGGACAGGGAGGGTCCGAGCAGTACTTC.

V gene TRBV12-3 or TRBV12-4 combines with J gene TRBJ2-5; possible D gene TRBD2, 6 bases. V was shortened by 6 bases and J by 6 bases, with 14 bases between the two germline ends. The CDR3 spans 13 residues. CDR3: CASSQGTPKTQYF. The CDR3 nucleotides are TGTGCCAGCAGCCAAGGGACTCCGAAGACCCAGTACTTC.

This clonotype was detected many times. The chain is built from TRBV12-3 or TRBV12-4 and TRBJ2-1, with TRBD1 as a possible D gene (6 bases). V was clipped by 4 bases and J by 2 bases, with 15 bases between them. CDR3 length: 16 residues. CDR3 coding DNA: TGTGCCAGCAGTTCCGGGACATCCAATCCCTACAATGAGCAGTTCTTC. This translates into CASSSGTSNPYNEQFF.

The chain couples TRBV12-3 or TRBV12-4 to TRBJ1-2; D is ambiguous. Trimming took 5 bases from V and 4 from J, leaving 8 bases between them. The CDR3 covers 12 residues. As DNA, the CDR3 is TGTGCCAGCAGTCTGAGGACCTATGGCTACACCTTC. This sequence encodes CASSLRTYGYTF.

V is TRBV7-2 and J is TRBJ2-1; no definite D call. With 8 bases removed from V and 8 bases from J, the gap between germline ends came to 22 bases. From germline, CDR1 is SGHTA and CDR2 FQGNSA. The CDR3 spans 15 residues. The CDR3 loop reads CASGVEFRPTHEQFF. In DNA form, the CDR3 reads TGTGCCAGCGGCGTCGAGTTCAGGCCTACACATGAGCAGTTCTTC.

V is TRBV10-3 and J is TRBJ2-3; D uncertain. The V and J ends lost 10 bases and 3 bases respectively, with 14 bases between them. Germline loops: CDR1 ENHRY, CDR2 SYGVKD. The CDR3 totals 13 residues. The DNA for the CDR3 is TGTGCCACCTCAATTCTCGGGACAGATACGCAGTATTTT. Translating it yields CATSILGTDTQYF.

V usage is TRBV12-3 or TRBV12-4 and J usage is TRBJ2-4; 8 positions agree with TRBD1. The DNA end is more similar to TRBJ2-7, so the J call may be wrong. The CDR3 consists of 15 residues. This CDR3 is CASSFGQGTTYEQYF. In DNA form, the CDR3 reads TGTGCCAGCAGTTTCGGACAGGGAACAACCTACGAGCAGTACTTC.

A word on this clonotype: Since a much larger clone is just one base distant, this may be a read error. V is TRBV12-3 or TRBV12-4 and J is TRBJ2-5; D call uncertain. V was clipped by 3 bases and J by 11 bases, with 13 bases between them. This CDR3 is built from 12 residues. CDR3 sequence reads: CASSFLQNEQYF. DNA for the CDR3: TGTGCCAGCAGTTTCTTACAGAATGAGCAGTACTTC.

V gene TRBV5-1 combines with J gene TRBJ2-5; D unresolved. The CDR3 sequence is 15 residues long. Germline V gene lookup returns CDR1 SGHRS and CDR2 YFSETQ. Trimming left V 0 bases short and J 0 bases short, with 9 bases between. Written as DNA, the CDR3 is TGCGCCAGCAGCTTGGCTATGGGTGACCAAGAGACCCAGTACTTC. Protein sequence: CASSLAMGDQETQYF.

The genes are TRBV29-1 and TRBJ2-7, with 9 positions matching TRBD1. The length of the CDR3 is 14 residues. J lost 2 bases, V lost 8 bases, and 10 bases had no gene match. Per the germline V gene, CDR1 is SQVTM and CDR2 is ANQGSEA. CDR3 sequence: CSRTPGQGPYEQYF. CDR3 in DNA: TGCAGCCGTACACCGGGACAGGGACCCTACGAGCAGTACTTC.

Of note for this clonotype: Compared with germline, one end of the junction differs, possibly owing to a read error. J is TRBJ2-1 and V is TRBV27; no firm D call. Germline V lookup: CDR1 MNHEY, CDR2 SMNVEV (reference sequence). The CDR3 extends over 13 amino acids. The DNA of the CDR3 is TGTGCCGGCAGTTTCAGGCCCTTCGATGAGCAGTTCTTC. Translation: CAGSFRPFDEQFF.

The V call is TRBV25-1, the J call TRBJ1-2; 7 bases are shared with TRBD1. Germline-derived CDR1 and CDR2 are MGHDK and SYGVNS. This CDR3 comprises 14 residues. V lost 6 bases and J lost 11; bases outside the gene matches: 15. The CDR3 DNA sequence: TGTGCCAGCAGACCACCGGGACAGAGTCGGGCGTACACCTTC. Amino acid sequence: CASRPPGQSRAYTF.